The 18 T cell receptor beta chains listed next were all sequenced from one sample in a study of shared clonotypes between healthy human individuals. Naivety among CD8 cells was defined by CD45RO negativity and positive CCR7 selection, thereby excluding terminally differentiated effector memory CD45RA+ cells. Sequencing used immunoSEQ multiplex PCR; TCRdb keeps in-frame clones, though not all of them. This sample carries millions of clones, approximately 95% of them seen once, and the ten largest clones take roughly 1.1%. The sequenced material came from naive CD8+ T cells sorted from blood. Receptor source: a man between 18 and 29 years old in good health.

This clone was seen a single time. The chain links TRBV7-6 to TRBJ2-7; the D is unclear. The germline V gene has CDR1 SGHVS and CDR2 FNYEAQ. The ends were cut back, 5 bases at V and 11 bases at J, with 22 bases in the middle. This CDR3 has 14 amino acids. The CDR3 here is CASSPDGTPPREYF. The CDR3 DNA follows: TGTGCCAGCAGCCCGGACGGAACCCCTCCCCGGGAGTACTTC. The whole variable domain, remainder taken from reference TRBV7-6 and TRBJ2-7, is GAGVSQSPRYKVTKRGQDVALRCDPISGHVSLYWYRQALGQGPEFLTYFNYEAQQDKSGLPNDRFSAERPEGSISTLTIQRTEQRDSAMYRCASSPDGTPPREYFGPGTRLTVT.

This clone was counted once. The chain employs TRBV9 and TRBJ1-2; D not certain. CDR3 length equals 11 residues. The V gene's germline CDR1 is SGDLS and CDR2 YYNGEE. Trimming pared 4 bases from V and 8 bases from J, leaving 9 bases between. CDR3 bases: TGTGCCAGCAGCTCTCTTGTAGGCTACACCTTC. This encodes CASSSLVGYTF.

A word on this clone: The identical CDR3 is also encoded by other nucleotide sequences in the sample. J is TRBJ2-1 and V is TRBV13; tentatively, D is TRBD1 (5 bases). In germline, CDR1 is PRHDT, CDR2 FYEKMQ (reference sequence). V lost 2 bases to trimming and J lost 3 bases, with 5 bases between them. There are 13 residues in the CDR3. The DNA of the CDR3 is TGTGCCAGCAGCTTAAGGGGCTACAATGAGCAGTTCTTC. Translation gives CASSLRGYNEQFF.

Comments on this clone: Distinct nucleotide sequences in the sample also encode this CDR3. The rearrangement joins TRBV6-6 to TRBJ2-7; D is unclear. Germline CDR1 reads MNHNY; CDR2 reads SVGAGI (reference sequence). V dropped 2 bases and J dropped 2 bases, with 7 bases sitting between them. The CDR3 is made up of 13 amino acids. CDR3 coding DNA: TGTGCCAGCAGTTACGCTGAAGCCTACGAGCAGTACTTC. Its protein product is CASSYAEAYEQYF.

The chain links TRBV6-5 to TRBJ1-1; D is unclear. The V gene lost 5 bases and the J gene lost 1 base, with 11 bases spanning the gap. The CDR3 is made up of 14 amino acids. The germline CDR1 and CDR2 sequences are MNHEY and SVGAGI. CDR3 amino acids: CASSQPRQNTEAFF. For the CDR3, the DNA is TGTGCCAGCAGTCAGCCTAGACAGAACACTGAAGCTTTCTTT.

About this clone: Other nucleotide sequences from this sample produce the same CDR3. The V and J genes are TRBV5-4 and TRBJ2-1; maybe TRBD1 (5 bases). The V gene lost 0 bases and the J gene lost 10 bases, with 8 bases spanning the gap. There are 12 residues in the CDR3. Germline assignment: CDR1 SGHNT and CDR2 YYREEE (reference sequence). As DNA, the CDR3 is TGTGCCAGCAGCTTGGGGGGCCCCGAGCAGTTCTTC. It encodes CASSLGGPEQFF.

The chain is built from TRBV30 and TRBJ2-3, with D unresolved. V was trimmed by 6 bases and J by 0 bases, leaving 16 bases between them. Germline V gene sequence: CDR1 GTSNPN, CDR2 SVGIG (reference sequence). This CDR3 comprises 15 residues. CDR3 coding DNA: TGTGCCTGCCAATTAGGGATGACTAGCACAGATACGCAGTATTTT. Its translation: CACQLGMTSTDTQYF.

About this clone itself: At the DNA level, this CDR3 is encoded by other sequences in the same sample as well. The gene calls are TRBV29-1 and TRBJ1-1; 9 bases are a match to TRBD1. V gave up 6 bases and J gave up 4 bases; unmatched junction bases: 3. The CDR3 sequence is 12 residues long. CDR1 and CDR2 (germline): SQVTM, ANQGSEA. The CDR3 region is CSVEDRGTEAFF. In DNA form, the CDR3 reads TGCAGCGTAGAGGACAGGGGCACTGAAGCTTTCTTT.

This clone is a singleton in its sample. The rearrangement joins TRBV11-1 to TRBJ2-1; D is unresolved. The CDR3 is 12 residues long. Germline V gene data show CDR1 as SGHAT and CDR2 as FQDESV (reference sequence). Between the trimmed V and J ends, which lost 6 bases and 5 bases, there was a span of 8 bases. CDR3 nucleotides: TGTGCCAGCAGATTAAGTAACAATGAGCAGTTCTTC. Translated: CASRLSNNEQFF.

The V and J genes are TRBV7-9 and TRBJ2-7; maybe TRBD2 (7 bases). The germline V gene has CDR1 SEHNR and CDR2 FQNEAQ (reference sequence). The CDR3 is 15 amino acids. The V gene lost 3 bases and the J gene lost 2 bases, with 14 bases spanning the gap. In nucleotides, the CDR3 is TGTGCCAGCAGCTTTCTCCGGGGGGCCACCTACGAGCAGTACTTC. Translating gives CASSFLRGATYEQYF.

CDR3 region: CASSLEGLAGEGTGELFF. DNA of the CDR3: TGTGCCAGCAGCTTAGAGGGACTAGCGGGAGAGGGCACCGGGGAGCTGTTTTTT. The chain joins TRBV7-6 to TRBJ2-2, with TRBD2 identical over 14 bases. V gave up 1 base and J gave up 4 bases; unmatched junction bases: 5. Germline CDR1 SGHVS, CDR2 FNYEAQ. The CDR3 consists of 18 residues.

CDR3: CASSPVGGMETQYF. CDR3 DNA sequence: TGTGCCAGCAGCCCCGTCGGGGGAATGGAGACCCAGTACTTC. The chain has TRBV13 and TRBJ2-5; perhaps TRBD2 as D (6 bases). The CDR3 consists of 14 residues. Trimming cost V 5 bases and J 5 bases, with 15 bases left between them. Germline CDR1 is PRHDT and CDR2 is FYEKMQ (reference sequence).

This chain connects TRBV6-1 to TRBJ2-2, with a possible D match to TRBD1 (6 bases). CDR3 length: 16 residues. Per germline, CDR1 MNHNS and CDR2 SASEGT. V lost 2 bases to trimming and J lost 2 bases, with 12 bases between them. CDR3 bases: TGTGCCAGCAGTGAATTAAAAGGGGGTAACACCGGGGAGCTGTTTTTT. This gives the protein CASSELKGGNTGELFF.

This chain links TRBV9 with TRBJ1-5; D remains unclear. The CDR3 runs to 15 residues. Trimming took 4 bases from V and 5 from J, leaving 16 bases between them. CDR1 and CDR2 from the germline V gene are SGDLS and YYNGEE. CDR3 DNA sequence: TGTGCCAGCAGCCCACCGGGCGATGGATATCAGCCCCAGCATTTT. It codes for CASSPPGDGYQPQHF.

The V call is TRBV4-3, the J call TRBJ2-1; 10 bases align to TRBD1. The J segment lost 4 bases and the V segment lost 0 bases, leaving 3 bases of the junction unmatched. The CDR3 length is 16 residues. Germline values: CDR1 LGHNA, CDR2 YSLEER. The CDR3 nucleotides read TGCGCCAGCAGCCAAGATTGGGACAGGGGATACAATGAGCAGTTCTTC. It yields the protein CASSQDWDRGYNEQFF.

The chain links TRBV19 to TRBJ2-7, with TRBD1 matching 7 bases. From germline, CDR1 is LNHDA and CDR2 SQIVND (reference sequence). The CDR3 spans 14 residues. V was clipped by 5 bases and J by 1 base; unmatched bases: 5. This CDR3 reads CASSLWDSSYEQYF. CDR3 DNA: TGTGCCAGTAGTCTATGGGACAGTTCCTACGAGCAGTACTTC.

The V and J genes are TRBV5-1 and TRBJ1-4; TRBD1 might be the D (5 bases). Germline assignment: CDR1 SGHRS and CDR2 YFSETQ. The V gene lost 0 bases and the J gene lost 5 bases, with 11 bases spanning the gap. The CDR3 loop spans 15 amino acids. The CDR3 loop reads CASSLGRGINEKLFF. For the CDR3, the DNA is TGCGCCAGCAGCTTGGGGCGGGGCATCAATGAAAAACTGTTTTTT.

In its sample, this clone was seen once. Other DNA sequences from this sample encode an identical CDR3 as well. The J gene is TRBJ2-7, the V gene TRBV5-1; TRBD1 agrees at 8 bases. The CDR3 consists of 13 residues. Per the germline V gene, CDR1 is SGHRS and CDR2 is YFSETQ. V lost 2 bases, J lost 3 bases, and 1 base stayed unmatched. The DNA of the CDR3 is TGCGCCAGCAGCTTAGACAGGGGCTACGAGCAGTACTTC. Protein: CASSLDRGYEQYF.